One and the same sample provided the 17 T cell receptor beta chains below, sequenced in a study of regulatory T cells in long-lasting Graves disease. CDR3 regions were amplified by Arm-PCR using iRepertoire HTBI primers to build TCR beta libraries. TCRdb itself ran the multiplex PCR reads through MiXCR, one entry per CDR3 protein. The sample contains under 500,000 distinct CDR3 sequences, roughly 17% of which appear only once. Sample time point: newly diagnosed GD, antithyroid drugs for less than 3 months. Researchers made the TCR library from RNA that was extracted from PBMCs. The sample was also linked to a second study, of T cells in Graves' hyperthyroidism and ophthalmopathy.

The specimen comprised peripheral blood mononuclear cells (PBMCs), sampled at new diagnosis, from a patient treated with antithyroid drugs. These receptor sequences come from a woman under 40 with Graves disease.

This clonotype was seen a handful of times. The CDR3 sequence is CASSEAFRVHEQFF. The CDR3 DNA reads as TGTGCCAGCAGTGAAGCGTTTAGGGTGCATGAGCAGTTCTTC. The J gene is TRBJ2-1, the V gene TRBV6-1, with D unresolved. The germline V and J ends were trimmed by 0 bases and 8 bases, with 11 bases remaining between them. CDR3 length: 14 amino acids. The germline V gene has CDR1 MNHNS and CDR2 SASEGT.

The sample holds many counts of this clonotype. The rearrangement uses TRBV29-1 and TRBJ2-7, with D perhaps matching TRBD1 (6 bases). The CDR3 is made up of 14 amino acids. V lost 0 bases to trimming and J lost 0 bases, with 9 bases between them. Germline lookup yields CDR1 SQVTM and CDR2 ANQGSEA. The CDR3 sequence: CSVEDPQGSYEQYF. In DNA form, the CDR3 reads TGCAGCGTTGAAGACCCACAGGGCTCCTACGAGCAGTACTTC.

This clonotype appeared many times. The CDR3 reads CASSLGERGEQYF. The CDR3 DNA reads TGTGCCAGCAGCTTAGGGGAGAGAGGGGAGCAGTACTTC. The V gene is TRBV7-3, the J gene TRBJ2-7; TRBD2 is a possible D gene (5 bases). The germline V gene has CDR1 SGHTA and CDR2 FQGTGA. Trimming took off 2 bases at V and 7 bases at J, with 12 bases between the two ends. The CDR3 sequence is 13 residues long.

This clonotype was seen at least ten times. This chain uses TRBV6-1 with TRBJ2-7; D gene uncertain. Trimming removed 7 bases at V and 6 bases at J, with 13 bases between. The CDR3 is 12 residues long. Germline V gives CDR1 MNHNS, CDR2 SASEGT. CDR3 sequence (DNA): TGTGCCAGCACCCAGCCACCGACCGAGCAGTACTTC. This gives the protein CASTQPPTEQYF.

This clonotype was found many times. The chain recombines TRBV12-3 or TRBV12-4 with TRBJ2-4; tentatively, D is TRBD2 (6 bases). The CDR3 loop spans 13 amino acids. The V gene lost 4 bases and the J gene lost 8 bases, with 12 bases spanning the gap. CDR3 DNA: TGTGCCAGCAGTTCTCCCGGGACTGACATTCAGTACTTC. This codes for CASSSPGTDIQYF.

At least ten counts were recorded for this clonotype. V and J are TRBV7-9 and TRBJ2-7; D possibly corresponds to TRBD1 (6 bases). V was shortened by 7 bases and J by 3 bases, with 19 bases between the two germline ends. Germline CDR1 reads SEHNR; CDR2 reads FQNEAQ (reference sequence). The CDR3 has 15 residues. CDR3 in DNA: TGTGCCAGCACCCCCCGCTCGACAGGACGCTACGAGCAGTACTTC. This sequence encodes CASTPRSTGRYEQYF.

In regard to this clonotype: The final CDR3 position lacks the conserved phenylalanine or tryptophan, pointing to a likely read error. The chain carries TRBV27 and TRBJ2-1; TRBD1 might be the D (5 bases). Trimming took 5 bases from V and 6 from J, leaving 8 bases between them. This CDR3 is built from 12 residues. The V gene's germline CDR1 is MNHEY and CDR2 SMNVEV (reference sequence). The CDR3 here is CASSLQGNEQFL. DNA for the CDR3: TGTGCCAGCAGTCTCCAGGGCAATGAGCAGTTCCTC.

Only a few counts were recorded for this clonotype. J is TRBJ2-4 and V is TRBV6-2 or TRBV6-3; 14 bases match TRBD2. The CDR3 runs to 20 residues. Trimming at V came to 6 bases and at J to 0 bases, leaving 13 bases not matched to a gene. The V gene's germline CDR1 is MNHEY and CDR2 SVGEGT. The CDR3 DNA sequence: TGTGCCAGCAGCCCCCAGGGACTAGCGGGAGTCCTACTAGCCAAAAACATTCAGTACTTC. Protein: CASSPQGLAGVLLAKNIQYF.

This clonotype was seen repeatedly, ten times or more. The chain combines TRBV7-8 with TRBJ2-1; no reliable D call. Deletions cut 2 bases from V and 2 bases from J, with 13 bases between. The CDR3 extends over 16 amino acids. Per germline, CDR1 SGHVS and CDR2 FQNEAQ. This CDR3 is CASSLKARPPYNEQFF. In nucleotides, the CDR3 is TGTGCCAGCAGCTTAAAAGCGCGCCCACCCTACAATGAGCAGTTCTTC. The full variable domain, its missing parts supplied by reference TRBV7-8 and TRBJ2-1, is GAGVSQSPRYKVAKRGQDVALRCDPISGHVSLFWYQQALGQGPEFLTYFQNEAQLDKSGLPSDRFFAERPEGSVSTLKIQRTQQEDSAVYLCASSLKARPPYNEQFFGPGTRLTVL.

This clonotype was detected many times. The CDR3 DNA is TGCAGTGCTTCGACTAGTCTGGCGGACAATGAGCAGTTCTTC. It specifies CSASTSLADNEQFF. The gene calls are TRBV20-1 and TRBJ2-1; possible D gene TRBD2, 6 bases. There are 14 residues in the CDR3. Germline V CDR1 and CDR2: DFQATT, SNEGSKA (reference sequence). V dropped 5 bases and J dropped 5 bases, with 16 bases sitting between them.

There are many counts of this clonotype. This chain joins TRBV27 and TRBJ2-3; D is ambiguous. The V end was cut by 5 bases, the J end by 2 bases, with 20 bases between. The CDR3 covers 17 residues. Germline assignment: CDR1 MNHEY and CDR2 SMNVEV (reference sequence). In DNA form, the CDR3 reads TGTGCCAGCAGTCTCTCCCTTCGCTTACTATACACAGATACGCAGTATTTT. The encoded protein is CASSLSLRLLYTDTQYF.

This clonotype was recorded many times. The chain joins TRBV10-3 to TRBJ2-1; 7 nucleotides align to TRBD1. This CDR3 contains 16 residues. Germline trimming cut 5 bases from V and 2 bases from J; bases unmatched to any gene: 9. Germline CDR1 is ENHRY and CDR2 is SYGVKD. This CDR3 is CAISSGQPITYNEQFF. The CDR3 DNA reads TGTGCCATCAGTTCGGGACAGCCAATCACCTACAATGAGCAGTTCTTC.

The CDR3 DNA reads TGTGCCACCAGCAACTCTTTGAGGCCCCTCCACTTT. This codes for CATSNSLRPLHF. The chain couples TRBV15 to TRBJ1-6; no firm D call. The germline V gene encodes CDR1 LNHNV and CDR2 YYDKDF (reference sequence). V was cut by 4 bases and J by 13 bases, with 11 bases left in between. The CDR3 is 12 amino acids.

This clonotype appeared a few times. The chain recombines TRBV19 with TRBJ1-6; unclear D gene. This CDR3 has 18 amino acids. With 5 bases removed from V and 7 bases from J, the gap between germline ends came to 24 bases. Germline V gene data show CDR1 as LNHDA and CDR2 as SQIVND (reference sequence). The DNA of the CDR3 is TGTGCCAGTAGTCCATGGTGGGATGTCGACGGGAGAAATTCACCCCTCCACTTT. Translation: CASSPWWDVDGRNSPLHF. Combining the CDR3 with reference TRBV19 and TRBJ1-6 gives the whole variable domain DGGITQSPKYLFRKEGQNVTLSCEQNLNHDAMYWYRQDPGQGLRLIYYSQIVNDFQKGDIAEGYSVSREKKESFPLTVTSAQKNPTAFYLCASSPWWDVDGRNSPLHFGNGTRLTVT.

This clonotype was observed a handful of times. The chain combines TRBV14 with TRBJ1-2, with D perhaps TRBD1 (5 bases). Germline lookup yields CDR1 SGHDN and CDR2 FVKESK. This CDR3 has 12 amino acids. Trimming took off 5 bases at V and 5 bases at J, with 9 bases between the two ends. The CDR3 coding sequence is TGTGCCAGCAGCACAGGACGTTATGGCTACACCTTC. As protein: CASSTGRYGYTF.

This clonotype was observed many times. The rearrangement joins TRBV7-2 to TRBJ2-1; 12 nucleotides align to TRBD2. V lost 1 base, J lost 3 bases, and 7 bases stayed unmatched. The CDR3 contains 18 residues. CDR1 and CDR2 (germline): SGHTA, FQGNSA. The CDR3 nucleotides read TGTGCCAGCAGCTTAGTCGTTACTAGCGGGAGGAGCTACAATGAGCAGTTCTTC. It is translated as CASSLVVTSGRSYNEQFF.

The chain carries TRBV29-1 and TRBJ2-6; D is unclear. The V end lost 0 bases, the J end lost 0 bases, and 18 bases lay between the germline ends. There are 19 residues in the CDR3. Germline V CDR1 and CDR2: SQVTM, ANQGSEA. Here the CDR3 DNA reads TGCAGCGTTGAAGACCCGGGCTTTCAGCTGAGCTCTGGGGCCAACGTCCTGACTTTC. This encodes CSVEDPGFQLSSGANVLTF. Based on the CDR3 plus reference TRBV29-1 and TRBJ2-6, the full variable domain is SAVISQKPSRDICQRGTSLTIQCQVDSQVTMMFWYRQQPGQSLTLIATANQGSEATYESGFVIDKFPISRPNLTFSTLTVSNMSPEDSSIYLCSVEDPGFQLSSGANVLTFGAGSRLTVL.